The TCR delta chain under discussion was sequenced for a study of γδ T cells in repeated Plasmodium falciparum infection. Study context: Four controlled malaria infections with P. falciparum NF54 spanned about 23 months.

Trimming removed 0 bases from V and 2 bases from J; junction bases left unmatched: 33. The CDR3 has 25 residues. Germline V lookup: CDR1 TVYSNPD, CDR2 GDNSRS (reference sequence). This clone was counted many times. The antigen is undetermined. Points from the study as a whole: Compared with Australian children, Malian Vdelta2-negative repertoires seemed more clonal, less diverse, less shared.

TCRdb reprocessed the multiplex PCR reads through CATT. The table includes some 51,000 delta-chain clones, about 2% detected once. Bulk repertoires came from Vgamma9/Vdelta2+ or Vdelta2-negative gammadelta T cells flow-sorted from PBMC. Sequencing was carried out using gamma-delta T cells from blood. This clonotype was sampled from a pool of human donors (malaria-infected and uninfected, not separated). This chain links TRDV3 with TRDJ1; 13 bases are a match to TRDD3. CDR3 protein: CAFRIVTTSFSYWGIRVKDTDKLIF. CDR3 in DNA: TGTGCCTTTAGGATTGTTACTACTTCCTTTTCGTACTGGGGGATACGCGTTAAGGATACCGATAAACTCATCTTT.